This T cell receptor (beta chain) appears in the sequencing data of a study of T-cell memory formation after mild COVID-19. TCRdb reanalysed the 5' RACE reads using MiXCR and keeps one entry per CDR3 protein. Of 550,000 to 600,000 distinct CDR3 sequences listed, less than 25% were seen once; the top ten hold roughly 8.1%. Study observations and caveats: Pre-infection memory showed some responding clones, and this suggested that cross-reactive memory joined. For contracting clones, CD4+ ones sat mainly in CM and EM, CD8+ in EMRA.

Per the germline V gene, CDR1 is MNHEY and CDR2 is SVGAGI. The CDR3 consists of 15 residues. Trimming took 6 bases from V and 0 from J, leaving 12 bases between them. Notes on this clonotype: Its antigen is not identified.

The V gene is TRBV6-5, the J gene TRBJ1-3; D uncertain. This TCR derives from an adult woman who had mild COVID-19 (a few samples of this study predate the infection). Cell type and time point are not known. Sample: PBMCs or a T cell subset sorted from them (not recorded which). CDR3 DNA: TGTGCCAGCAGCTCCCGAGGAAACTCTGGAAACACCATATATTTT. It specifies CASSSRGNSGNTIYF.